These T cell receptor beta chains were read from a single sample in a study of vaccination and CD4 T cells after COVID-19. TCRdb processed the PCR reads anew with MiXCR; each CDR3 protein has one entry. The sample gives 6,000 to 8,500 distinct CDR3 sequences, roughly 76% of which show up once; 16% is in the top ten. For these receptors, no antigen is known. Sample: CD4+ T cells from blood, cultured in vitro. All receptors come from a human donor who had recovered from COVID-19. The CDR3 runs from the conserved cysteine through the conserved F or W. D genes are given only for firm matches. Rows give clone size only sometimes, using once, few, many, or a class for an expanded clone.

V	size	D	J	DNA	CDR3
TRBV20-1	once	TRBD1	TRBJ2-5	TGCAGTGCCGGGAACAGGGGCTTCCAAGAGACCCAGTACTTC	CSAGNRGFQETQYF
TRBV7-2	NA	NA	TRBJ2-1	TGTGCCAGCAGCTATCGCCAAACTAGTTACAATGAGCAGTTCTTC	CASSYRQTSYNEQFF
TRBV19	NA	NA	TRBJ2-2	TGTGCCAGTAGTAGACTCGGGACGAACACCGGGGAGCTGTTTTTT	CASSRLGTNTGELFF
TRBV27	NA	NA	TRBJ2-7	TGTGCCAGCAGTTTATCGTTTTCGGGGCTCGAGCAGTACTTC	CASSLSFSGLEQYF
TRBV6-5	NA	NA	TRBJ2-1	TGTGCCAGCAGTTCCCCTAGGGAGGGGGGGGGCAATGAGCAGTTCTTC	CASSSPREGGGNEQFF
TRBV6-2/TRBV6-3	NA	NA	TRBJ1-5	TGTGCCAGCAGTTACTCGGGTGGGTTGGGGGGCAATCAGCCCCAGCATTTT	CASSYSGGLGGNQPQHF
TRBV20-1	NA	NA	TRBJ1-1	TGCAGTGCTAGCCCTGGGGGCACTGAAGCTTTCTTT	CSASPGGTEAFF
TRBV21-1	NA	NA	TRBJ1-5	TGTGCCAGCAGCATCTTTAGGACAGGGCCCAATCAGCCCCAGCATTTT	CASSIFRTGPNQPQHF
TRBV21-1	NA	NA	TRBJ1-5	TGTGCCAGCAGCAGTGACAGGGGATTT	CASSSDRGF
TRBV6-2/TRBV6-3	NA	TRBD1	TRBJ1-2	TGTGCCAGCAGTTACTCTGGACAGGGTTATGGCTACACCTTC	CASSYSGQGYGYTF
TRBV7-9	NA	NA	TRBJ1-1	TGTGCCAGCAGCTTATTTATGGGGGGGCAAGGGAACACTGAAGCTTTCTTT	CASSLFMGGQGNTEAFF
TRBV7-8	NA	TRBD1	TRBJ1-2	TGTGCCAGCAGCTTAGGACAGGGAATAGGGGGCTACACCTTC	CASSLGQGIGGYTF
TRBV4-3	NA	TRBD1	TRBJ1-2	TGCGCCAGCAGCCAATTTTCAGGGACAGGAACGCCTAATGGCTACACCTTC	CASSQFSGTGTPNGYTF
TRBV20-1	NA	NA	TRBJ2-3	TGCAGTGCGGGGCAGGAGGTGGATACGCAGTATTTT	CSAGQEVDTQYF
TRBV2	NA	NA	TRBJ2-5	TGTGCCGGTAGAGGGGACCAAGAGACCCAGTACTTC	CAGRGDQETQYF
TRBV27	NA	TRBD2	TRBJ2-1	TGTGCCAGCAGTCCCAGACTAGCGGGAGTGAGGGGCAATGAGCAGTTCTTC	CASSPRLAGVRGNEQFF
TRBV7-2	NA	NA	TRBJ2-2	TGTGCCAGCAGCCCGCCGGGCAGCCTCTCGAACACCGGGGAGCTGTTTTTT	CASSPPGSLSNTGELFF
TRBV6-1	NA	NA	TRBJ1-5	TGTGCCAGCAGCGGGAGACAGGCGTTCCTTAGCAATCAGCCCCAGCATTTT	CASSGRQAFLSNQPQHF
TRBV11-2	NA	TRBD2	TRBJ2-7	TGTGCCAGCAGCTTCGGACTAGCGGGAGTAGACGAGCAGTACTTC	CASSFGLAGVDEQYF